This TCR beta chain was retrieved from a study of blood T cell repertoires in COVID-19 (TCRdb year 2020). Notes on the research overall: Collaborator samples came from the United States, Italy and Spain and covered acute and convalescent phases of COVID-19. The material from the prospective study consisted of cDNA or gDNA derived from T cells, B-cell-depleted T cells, or PBMCs. Deeply sampled blood TCRbeta repertoires from subjects exposed to, actively infected with, or recovered from COVID-19 were included in the dataset. A freely available public database, intended as a resource for researchers studying the immune response to SARS-CoV-2, is where the repertoires were released. The samples were drawn from two sources: the first 160 participants of the ongoing ImmuneRACE study, and over 1,000 subjects contributed by 6 global collaborators. A de-identified subject ID, COVID-19 status, age in years and sex were almost always included in the sample metadata. Where available, HLA class I and class II types were obtained from metadata supplied by the sample provider rather than from assay-based typing. Overall results and qualifications from the work: How much clinical and demographic metadata was included differed by source and by participant, and the metadata was provided uncurated.

Participants in the prospective study were enrolled through a virtual design, were aged 18 to 89 years, and lived in approximately 25 United States geographic areas. To assign participants to cohorts, the prospective study relied on clinical history that participants themselves reported in a screening survey and a study questionnaire. Recovered participants in ImmuneRACE Cohort 3 were defined as having two consecutive negative NP/OP PCR tests, clearance from a healthcare professional, or resolution of symptoms. Each participant in the prospective study had whole blood, serum and a nasopharyngeal or oropharyngeal swab collected by mobile phlebotomists. Over a roughly 2-month period, participants in the prospective study had the option of providing additional blood draws and questionnaires. Before DNA extraction, blood samples from the prospective study were shipped at room temperature or frozen.

Concerning this clone: There is no known antigen for this receptor. Nothing much larger sits one base from this clone, and base qualities are not available.

There are 13 amino acids in the CDR3, from cysteine to phenylalanine inclusive. Only the CDR3 DNA is retained, 39 bases long and in frame from the first base. V and J lose 5 bases and 7 bases, and a span of 14 bases separates them. TCRbeta CDR3 regions were amplified from genomic DNA using the immunoSEQ Assay, a bias-controlled multiplex PCR. Processing in the source paper ran as follows. The number of nucleated cells in each sample was estimated by amplification of reference gene primers within the assay. To quantify the absolute abundance of each unique TCRbeta CDR3 rearrangement, sequence reads were collapsed and filtered. For each sample, productive Simpson clonality was calculated by taking the square root of Simpson's diversity index across productive rearrangements. This is the immuneACCESS table as TCRdb keeps it, with only in-frame sequences that have V and J called. A part of the clones is gone; compared with another copy, unresolved V genes explain less than half, and the rest is unexplained. V, J and clone size are taken as reported in that table, and D and trimming were inferred from the DNA itself. The sample records 180,000 or so clones, over 80% of which are singletons. The ten largest account for 10% to 15% of the sample.

Recombination joined TRBV12-3 or TRBV12-4 with TRBJ1-2; TRBD1 might be the D gene, on 6 matching bases. The sample taken for sequencing was PBMCs or T cells enriched from blood (not recorded which). This sequence originates from a woman aged 60-70 years who had recovered from COVID-19. The nucleotide sequence is given as TGTGCCAGCAGTGAAGCAGGGGTGGGTGGCTACACCTTC. Translated, it reads CASSEAGVGGYTF.